The clone carrying this T cell receptor (beta chain) showed up just a few times. Researchers attached unique molecular identifiers to individual cDNA molecules. Each CDR3 protein is one row after TCRdb ran MiXCR on the 5' RACE reads. The sample has about 90,000 distinct CDR3 sequences; around an eighth are singletons. The J segment lost 5 bases and the V segment lost 5 bases, leaving 7 bases of the junction unmatched. This CDR3 is 14 amino acids long. Germline lookup yields CDR1 SSHAT and CDR2 FNYEAQ (reference sequence). This specimen belongs to a study of early T cells in non-severe SARS-CoV-2 infection. Study information: The authors sequenced bulk RNA from unsorted whole blood, leaving chains unpaired.

This receptor was obtained from an adult who was a healthcare worker with PCR-confirmed SARS-CoV-2 infection or an uninfected control (not recorded which). Sequenced input: whole blood. This chain uses TRBV7-7 with TRBJ2-5, with 8 bases lining up with TRBD1. CDR3 coding DNA: TGTGCCAGCAGCCCGGACAGGGTCAGCGAGACCCAGTACTTC. Amino acid sequence: CASSPDRVSETQYF.